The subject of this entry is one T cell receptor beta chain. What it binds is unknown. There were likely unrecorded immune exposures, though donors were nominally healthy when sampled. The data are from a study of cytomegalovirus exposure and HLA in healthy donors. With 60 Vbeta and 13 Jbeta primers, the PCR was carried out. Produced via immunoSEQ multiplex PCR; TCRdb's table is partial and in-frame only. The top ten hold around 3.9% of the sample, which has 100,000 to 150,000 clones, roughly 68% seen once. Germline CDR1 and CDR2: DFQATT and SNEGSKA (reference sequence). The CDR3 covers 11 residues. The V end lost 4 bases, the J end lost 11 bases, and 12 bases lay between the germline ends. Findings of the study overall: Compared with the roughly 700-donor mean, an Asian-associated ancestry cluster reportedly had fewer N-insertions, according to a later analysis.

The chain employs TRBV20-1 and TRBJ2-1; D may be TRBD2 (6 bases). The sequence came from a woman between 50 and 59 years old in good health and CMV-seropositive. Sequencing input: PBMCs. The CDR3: CSATGLSKQFF. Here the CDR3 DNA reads TGCAGTGCTACGGGACTGTCCAAGCAGTTCTTC.